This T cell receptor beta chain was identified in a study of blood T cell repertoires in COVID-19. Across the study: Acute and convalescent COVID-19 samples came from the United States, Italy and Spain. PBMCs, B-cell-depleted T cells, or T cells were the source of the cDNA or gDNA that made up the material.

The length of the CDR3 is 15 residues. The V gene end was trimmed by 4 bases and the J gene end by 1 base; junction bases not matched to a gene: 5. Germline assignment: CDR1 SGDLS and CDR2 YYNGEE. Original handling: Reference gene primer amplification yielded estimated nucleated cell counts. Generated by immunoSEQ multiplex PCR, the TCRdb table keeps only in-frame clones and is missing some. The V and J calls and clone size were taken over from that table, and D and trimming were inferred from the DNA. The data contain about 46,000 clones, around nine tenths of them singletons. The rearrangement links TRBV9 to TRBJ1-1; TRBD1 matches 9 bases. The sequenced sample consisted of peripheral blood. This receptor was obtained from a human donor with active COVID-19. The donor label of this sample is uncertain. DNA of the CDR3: TGTGCCAGCAGCAAGGGACAGGGCTCGAACACTGAAGCTTTCTTT. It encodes CASSKGQGSNTEAFF.